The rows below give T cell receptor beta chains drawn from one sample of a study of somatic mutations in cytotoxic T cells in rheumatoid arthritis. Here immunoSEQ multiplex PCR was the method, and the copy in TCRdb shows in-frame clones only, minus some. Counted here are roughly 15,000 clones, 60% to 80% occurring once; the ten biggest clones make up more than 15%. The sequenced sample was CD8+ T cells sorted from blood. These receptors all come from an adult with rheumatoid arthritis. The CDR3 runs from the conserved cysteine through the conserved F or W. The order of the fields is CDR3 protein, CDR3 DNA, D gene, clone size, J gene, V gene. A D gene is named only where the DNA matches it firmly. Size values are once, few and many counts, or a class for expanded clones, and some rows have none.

CDR3 protein: CASGSGYGYTF
CDR3 DNA: TGTGCTAGTGGTTCTGGTTACGGCTACACCTTC
D gene: .
clone size: .
J gene: TRBJ1-2
V gene: TRBV12-5

CDR3 protein: CASSLEMDRGGYGYTF
CDR3 DNA: TGTGCCAGCAGCTTGGAGATGGACAGGGGGGGCTATGGCTACACCTTC
D gene: TRBD1
clone size: .
J gene: TRBJ1-2
V gene: TRBV5-8

CDR3 protein: CASSEARWGGAVQDTQYF
CDR3 DNA: TGTGCCAGCAGTGAAGCGAGGTGGGGCGGGGCGGTACAAGATACGCAGTATTTT
D gene: .
clone size: .
J gene: TRBJ2-3
V gene: TRBV6-1

CDR3 protein: CASTPVLMNTEAFF
CDR3 DNA: TGTGCCAGCACCCCGGTCCTGATGAACACTGAAGCTTTCTTT
D gene: .
clone size: few
J gene: TRBJ1-1
V gene: TRBV7-9

CDR3 protein: CASSLLASGASYNEQFF
CDR3 DNA: TGCGCCAGCAGCTTGCTGGCTAGCGGGGCCTCCTACAATGAGCAGTTCTTC
D gene: TRBD2
clone size: once
J gene: TRBJ2-1
V gene: TRBV5-1

CDR3 protein: CASSSSSSYGYTF
CDR3 DNA: TGTGCCAGCAGCTCCAGTTCGAGCTATGGCTACACCTTC
D gene: .
clone size: .
J gene: TRBJ1-2
V gene: TRBV27

CDR3 protein: CASSLGQEFNQPQHF
CDR3 DNA: TGCGCCAGCAGCCTCGGACAGGAATTTAATCAGCCCCAGCATTTT
D gene: TRBD1
clone size: medium-sized
J gene: TRBJ1-5
V gene: TRBV4-1

CDR3 protein: CASSPPGGFSTDTQYF
CDR3 DNA: TGTGCCAGCAGTCCCCCCGGGGGTTTTAGCACAGATACGCAGTATTTT
D gene: .
clone size: .
J gene: TRBJ2-3
V gene: TRBV28

CDR3 protein: CASSLVSGGWTEAFF
CDR3 DNA: TGCGCCAGCAGCTTGGTTTCAGGGGGGTGGACTGAAGCTTTCTTT
D gene: TRBD1
clone size: .
J gene: TRBJ1-1
V gene: TRBV5-1

CDR3 protein: CASRLLGGRSYNEQFF
CDR3 DNA: TGCGCCAGCAGACTCCTGGGAGGGCGCTCCTACAATGAGCAGTTCTTC
D gene: TRBD2
clone size: few
J gene: TRBJ2-1
V gene: TRBV5-1

CDR3 protein: CAISESITGNTEAFF
CDR3 DNA: TGTGCCATCAGTGAGTCGATAACAGGGAACACTGAGGCTTTCTTT
D gene: .
clone size: .
J gene: TRBJ1-1
V gene: TRBV10-3

CDR3 protein: CASVGGSYNEQFF
CDR3 DNA: TGTGCCAGTGTAGGGGGCTCCTACAATGAGCAGTTCTTC
D gene: .
clone size: .
J gene: TRBJ2-1
V gene: TRBV27

CDR3 protein: CASGHASYEQYF
CDR3 DNA: TGTGCCAGCGGGCACGCTTCCTACGAGCAGTACTTC
D gene: .
clone size: .
J gene: TRBJ2-7
V gene: TRBV14

CDR3 protein: CASAGESDTQYF
CDR3 DNA: TGTGCCAGCGCCGGCGAGTCCGATACGCAGTATTTT
D gene: .
clone size: .
J gene: TRBJ2-3
V gene: TRBV5-6

CDR3 protein: CASSYRGHYEQYF
CDR3 DNA: TGTGCCAGCAGTTACAGGGGGCACTACGAGCAGTACTTC
D gene: TRBD1
clone size: few
J gene: TRBJ2-7
V gene: TRBV2

CDR3 protein: CASSLGTGTEAFF
CDR3 DNA: TGTGCCAGCAGCTTGGGGACGGGCACCGAAGCTTTCTTT
D gene: .
clone size: few
J gene: TRBJ1-1
V gene: TRBV5-6

CDR3 protein: CSVDGAGPSGNTIYF
CDR3 DNA: TGCAGCGTTGACGGAGCGGGGCCCTCTGGAAACACCATATATTTT
D gene: .
clone size: .
J gene: TRBJ1-3
V gene: TRBV29-1

CDR3 protein: CSVEDTYYTF
CDR3 DNA: TGCAGCGTGGAAGATACCTACTACACCTTC
D gene: .
clone size: few
J gene: TRBJ1-2
V gene: TRBV29-1

CDR3 protein: CASSSGTSGEVF
CDR3 DNA: TGTGCCAGCAGTAGCGGGACTAGCGGGGAGGTCTTC
D gene: TRBD2
clone size: .
J gene: TRBJ2-7
V gene: TRBV27

CDR3 protein: CASSRRPPGGQPQHF
CDR3 DNA: TGTGCCAGCAGTCGCCGGCCCCCTGGAGGGCAGCCCCAGCATTTT
D gene: .
clone size: few
J gene: TRBJ1-5
V gene: TRBV27

CDR3 protein: CASSIRQGLGQPQHF
CDR3 DNA: TGTGCCAGTAGTATCAGACAGGGACTGGGTCAGCCCCAGCATTTT
D gene: TRBD1
clone size: .
J gene: TRBJ1-5
V gene: TRBV19

CDR3 protein: CASSLGPGGLEQFF
CDR3 DNA: TGTGCCAGCAGTTTAGGGCCGGGGGGGCTTGAGCAGTTCTTC
D gene: TRBD2
clone size: .
J gene: TRBJ2-1
V gene: TRBV27

CDR3 protein: CASSLRGGSDTQYF
CDR3 DNA: TGTGCCAGCAGCTTGCGGGGAGGGTCAGATACGCAGTATTTT
D gene: TRBD2
clone size: .
J gene: TRBJ2-3
V gene: TRBV7-3

CDR3 protein: CAISENGREGYTF
CDR3 DNA: TGTGCCATCAGTGAGAATGGGAGGGAAGGCTACACCTTC
D gene: .
clone size: .
J gene: TRBJ1-2
V gene: TRBV10-3

CDR3 protein: CASSEQDRGGTGELFF
CDR3 DNA: TGTGCCAGCAGCGAACAGGACAGGGGAGGTACCGGGGAGCTGTTTTTT
D gene: TRBD1
clone size: .
J gene: TRBJ2-2
V gene: TRBV2

CDR3 protein: CASSQGILETQYF
CDR3 DNA: TGTGCCAGCAGCCAAGGGATTTTGGAGACCCAGTACTTC
D gene: .
clone size: .
J gene: TRBJ2-5
V gene: TRBV14

CDR3 protein: CASSYSTVLNYGYTF
CDR3 DNA: TGTGCCAGCAGTTACTCGACAGTCCTTAACTATGGCTACACCTTC
D gene: .
clone size: once
J gene: TRBJ1-2
V gene: TRBV6-6

CDR3 protein: CASSLRVGLAGDPYNEQFF
CDR3 DNA: TGCGCCAGCAGCTTGCGGGTGGGACTAGCGGGGGACCCCTACAATGAGCAGTTCTTC
D gene: TRBD2
clone size: .
J gene: TRBJ2-1
V gene: TRBV5-1

CDR3 protein: CASSSPSTDTQYF
CDR3 DNA: TGTGCCAGCAGCAGCCCTAGCACAGATACGCAGTATTTT
D gene: .
clone size: .
J gene: TRBJ2-3
V gene: TRBV11-2

CDR3 protein: CASTPSDRGAIEQYF
CDR3 DNA: TGCGCCAGCACCCCATCCGACAGGGGGGCGATCGAGCAGTACTTC
D gene: TRBD1
clone size: .
J gene: TRBJ2-7
V gene: TRBV5-1

CDR3 protein: CASSSDRFYEQYF
CDR3 DNA: TGTGCCAGCAGTTCGGACAGGTTCTACGAGCAGTACTTC
D gene: TRBD1
clone size: .
J gene: TRBJ2-7
V gene: TRBV6-5

CDR3 protein: CASSEPGQETQWAQHF
CDR3 DNA: TGTGCCAGCAGTGAACCGGGACAGGAAACCCAGTGGGCCCAGCATTTT
D gene: TRBD1
clone size: .
J gene: TRBJ1-5
V gene: TRBV2

CDR3 protein: CASSQAHTGDNEQFF
CDR3 DNA: TGCGCCAGCAGCCAGGCCCATACAGGGGACAATGAGCAGTTCTTC
D gene: TRBD1
clone size: .
J gene: TRBJ2-1
V gene: TRBV4-1

CDR3 protein: CASSAGAMNTEAFF
CDR3 DNA: TGTGCCAGCAGTGCAGGGGCTATGAACACTGAAGCTTTCTTT
D gene: .
clone size: .
J gene: TRBJ1-1
V gene: TRBV25-1

CDR3 protein: CASGWALAGGGEQFF
CDR3 DNA: TGTGCTAGTGGCTGGGCACTAGCGGGGGGTGGTGAGCAGTTCTTC
D gene: TRBD2
clone size: .
J gene: TRBJ2-1
V gene: TRBV12-5

CDR3 protein: CASSPRGTQYF
CDR3 DNA: TGTGCCAGCAGCCCCCGGGGGACCCAGTACTTC
D gene: .
clone size: .
J gene: TRBJ2-5
V gene: TRBV7-8

CDR3 protein: CASSLASQRQYF
CDR3 DNA: TGTGCCAGCAGCTTAGCGTCCCAGCGACAGTACTTC
D gene: .
clone size: .
J gene: TRBJ2-7
V gene: TRBV7-9

CDR3 protein: CASSEKLAGGYQETQYF
CDR3 DNA: TGCGCCAGCAGTGAGAAACTAGCGGGGGGGTACCAAGAGACCCAGTACTTC
D gene: TRBD2
clone size: .
J gene: TRBJ2-5
V gene: TRBV10-2

CDR3 protein: CASSEIGDWGFYEQYF
CDR3 DNA: TGTGCCAGCAGTGAGATTGGGGATTGGGGGTTCTACGAGCAGTACTTC
D gene: .
clone size: .
J gene: TRBJ2-7
V gene: TRBV6-1

CDR3 protein: CASSQNSGGEHHF
CDR3 DNA: TGTGCCAGCAGCCAAAACAGCGGGGGGGAGCACCATTTT
D gene: TRBD2
clone size: .
J gene: TRBJ2-3
V gene: TRBV4-2

CDR3 protein: CASSTGTGTEKLFF
CDR3 DNA: TGTGCCAGCAGTACCGGGACAGGGACTGAAAAACTGTTTTTT
D gene: TRBD1
clone size: .
J gene: TRBJ1-4
V gene: TRBV6-5

CDR3 protein: CASSTGGSYEQYF
CDR3 DNA: TGTGCCAGCAGTACGGGGGGCTCCTACGAGCAGTACTTC
D gene: TRBD2
clone size: .
J gene: TRBJ2-7
V gene: TRBV27

CDR3 protein: CASSLFSPSYNEQFF
CDR3 DNA: TGTGCCAGCAGCTTATTTTCTCCCTCCTACAATGAGCAGTTCTTC
D gene: .
clone size: .
J gene: TRBJ2-1
V gene: TRBV7-6

CDR3 protein: CASSERNTINQPQHF
CDR3 DNA: TGCGCCAGCAGCGAGAGGAACACAATCAATCAGCCCCAGCATTTT
D gene: .
clone size: .
J gene: TRBJ1-5
V gene: TRBV4-1

CDR3 protein: CASSLGQGENYGYTF
CDR3 DNA: TGTGCCAGCAGCTTAGGACAGGGGGAAAACTATGGCTACACCTTC
D gene: TRBD1
clone size: once
J gene: TRBJ1-2
V gene: TRBV11-2

CDR3 protein: CASSLFQMETQYF
CDR3 DNA: TGTGCCAGCAGCTTATTTCAAATGGAGACCCAGTACTTC
D gene: .
clone size: .
J gene: TRBJ2-5
V gene: TRBV7-2

CDR3 protein: CASSARPGWGNTEAFF
CDR3 DNA: TGTGCCAGTAGTGCTAGACCCGGGTGGGGGAACACTGAAGCTTTCTTT
D gene: .
clone size: .
J gene: TRBJ1-1
V gene: TRBV19

CDR3 protein: CASSIGFTEIYEQYF
CDR3 DNA: TGTGCCAGTAGTATAGGATTTACAGAGATCTACGAGCAGTACTTC
D gene: .
clone size: medium-sized
J gene: TRBJ2-7
V gene: TRBV19

CDR3 protein: CASSDLRGGKLFF
CDR3 DNA: TGTGCCAGCAGTGACCTCAGGGGAGGCAAACTGTTTTTT
D gene: .
clone size: .
J gene: TRBJ1-4
V gene: TRBV6-1

CDR3 protein: CASTENNEQFF
CDR3 DNA: TGTGCCAGCACCGAAAACAATGAGCAGTTCTTC
D gene: .
clone size: .
J gene: TRBJ2-1
V gene: TRBV2